The 13 T cell receptor beta chains listed next were all sequenced from one sample in a study of blood T cells in healthy people across ages. PCR was performed a second time for about 7 to 12 cycles using a sample-barcoded 5' primer and a J-beta primer mix. TCRdb processed the 5' RACE reads anew with MiXCR; each CDR3 protein has one entry. This sample has about 800,000 distinct CDR3 sequences, with 25% found just once. These data also formed part of another study, on T cells of mothers and their children.

The sequenced material came from blood. The receptors derive from a boy aged 10-17 years in good health.

The chain links TRBV19 to TRBJ2-5; D may match TRBD1 or TRBD2 (5 bases each). The DNA end is a closer match to TRBJ2-1, so the J assignment may be wrong. Germline V gives CDR1 LNHDA, CDR2 SQIVND (reference sequence). This CDR3 contains 15 residues. CDR3 protein: CASKPPGPDYNEQFF. As DNA, the CDR3 is TGTGCCAGTAAACCTCCGGGACCCGACTACAATGAGCAGTTCTTC.

The chain combines TRBV28 with TRBJ1-2, with D possibly matching TRBD1 (5 bases). Trimming shortened V by 3 bases and J by 4 bases, and 12 bases separated the two germline ends. CDR1 and CDR2 from the germline V gene are MDHEN and SYDVKM. The CDR3 has 14 amino acids. Here the CDR3 reads CASSFQAGSYGYTF. The CDR3 DNA reads as TGTGCCAGCAGTTTCCAGGCAGGGAGCTATGGCTACACCTTC.

Ten or more counts support this clonotype. The gene calls are TRBV7-9 and TRBJ2-7; D not certain. Germline CDR1 SEHNR, CDR2 FQNEAQ (reference sequence). The CDR3 contains 11 residues. V gave up 6 bases and J gave up 3 bases, with 6 bases separating them. For the CDR3, the DNA is TGTGCCAGCAGTTCCAACTACGAGCAGTACTTC. This codes for CASSSNYEQYF.

The genes are TRBV20-1 and TRBJ1-5, with D uncertain. The CDR3 is 14 amino acids. Germline V gene sequence: CDR1 DFQATT, CDR2 SNEGSKA (reference sequence). V lost 7 bases, J lost 3 bases, and 16 bases lay in between. CDR3: CSVESRVLNQPQHF. The CDR3 DNA reads as TGCAGTGTTGAGTCTCGGGTCCTCAATCAGCCCCAGCATTTT.

The rearrangement joins TRBV7-2 to TRBJ1-3, with D unclear. Trimming left V 1 base short and J 0 bases short, with 4 bases between. The CDR3 has 14 residues. Looked up from germline, CDR1 is SGHTA and CDR2 is FQGNSA. Here the CDR3 DNA reads TGTACCAGCAGCTTAGGGGGCTCTGGAAACACCATATATTTT. Translation gives CTSSLGGSGNTIYF.

The chain combines TRBV7-8 with TRBJ2-5; D remains unclear. The CDR3 contains 15 residues. V lost 4 bases and J 2 bases, leaving 14 bases between the germline ends. CDR1 and CDR2 (germline): SGHVS, FQNEAQ. The CDR3 region is CASSSLGSKQETQYF. The CDR3 bases are TGTGCCAGCAGCTCTTTGGGTAGTAAACAAGAGACCCAGTACTTC. Filled out from reference TRBV7-8 and TRBJ2-5, the complete variable domain reads GAGVSQSPRYKVAKRGQDVALRCDPISGHVSLFWYQQALGQGPEFLTYFQNEAQLDKSGLPSDRFFAERPEGSVSTLKIQRTQQEDSAVYLCASSSLGSKQETQYFGPGTRLLVL.

V is TRBV27 and J is TRBJ2-5; D is unresolved. Trimming took off 6 bases at V and 7 bases at J, with 12 bases between the two ends. The CDR3 has 12 residues. CDR1 MNHEY and CDR2 SMNVEV come from the germline V gene (reference sequence). The DNA of the CDR3 is TGTGCCAGCAGCTTGTCTGAGGCGACCCAGTACTTC. Encoded protein: CASSLSEATQYF.

This clonotype occurred a few times. The V and J genes are TRBV12-3 or TRBV12-4 and TRBJ2-3; 11 bases match TRBD2. The V and J ends lost 6 bases and 2 bases, in that order; junction bases with no gene match: 13. The CDR3 is 18 amino acids. CDR3 DNA sequence: TGTGCCAGCAGACCCAATCCGGGACTAGCGGACCACACAGATACGCAGTATTTT. It translates to CASRPNPGLADHTDTQYF.

The chain is built from TRBV20-1 and TRBJ2-2, with D possibly TRBD1 on 6 matching bases. Germline values: CDR1 DFQATT, CDR2 SNEGSKA (reference sequence). V lost 3 bases, J lost 0 bases, and 14 bases lay in between. This CDR3 region has 16 residues. CDR3 DNA sequence: TGCAGTGCTAGTCGAGGACAGATCTCGAACACCGGGGAGCTGTTTTTT. It yields the protein CSASRGQISNTGELFF.

The gene calls are TRBV28 and TRBJ2-1; 12 bases are a match to TRBD2. Trimming removed 2 bases from V and 5 bases from J; junction bases left unmatched: 4. Germline CDR1 and CDR2: MDHEN and SYDVKM. The CDR3 runs 16 residues. CDR3 sequence: CASSLRTSGMNNEQFF. CDR3 in DNA: TGTGCCAGCAGTTTACGGACTAGCGGGATGAACAATGAGCAGTTCTTC.

Comments on this clonotype: Compared with germline, one end of the junction differs, possibly owing to a read error. This chain joins TRBV28 and TRBJ1-4; 7 nucleotides align to TRBD1. The V gene's germline CDR1 is MDHEN and CDR2 SYDVKM. This CDR3 region has 12 residues. The CDR3 reads CASSFQRGQGVF. The CDR3 region has the DNA TGTGCCAGCAGTTTTCAAAGGGGGCAGGGGGTTTTT.

V gene TRBV5-1 combines with J gene TRBJ2-5; D is possibly TRBD2 (5 bases). The ends were cut back, 0 bases at V and 8 bases at J, with 17 bases in the middle. CDR1 is SGHRS, CDR2 YFSETQ, per germline. The CDR3 runs to 15 residues. In nucleotides, the CDR3 is TGCGCCAGCAGCTTGGATCCAGGAGTAGGAGGAACCCAGTACTTC. This translates into CASSLDPGVGGTQYF.

The chain has TRBV29-1 and TRBJ2-5; D may be TRBD2 (6 bases). Germline loops: CDR1 SQVTM, CDR2 ANQGSEA. V gave up 4 bases and J gave up 2 bases, with 11 bases separating them. The CDR3 covers 13 residues. The CDR3 coding sequence is TGCAGCGTTGTAGTGGCGGGACAAGAGACCCAGTACTTC. Protein product: CSVVVAGQETQYF. Complete variable domain (other parts from reference TRBV29-1 and TRBJ2-5): SAVISQKPSRDICQRGTSLTIQCQVDSQVTMMFWYRQQPGQSLTLIATANQGSEATYESGFVIDKFPISRPNLTFSTLTVSNMSPEDSSIYLCSVVVAGQETQYFGPGTRLLVL.